These 7 T cell receptor beta chains came from one sample sequenced in a study of patients and donors after allogeneic stem cell transplantation. TCRdb reanalysed the RT-PCR reads using MiXCR and keeps one entry per CDR3 protein. The table has over 200,000 distinct CDR3 sequences, 35% to 45% seen once. The specimen was blood, either unsorted or a sorted T cell fraction (not recorded which). The receptors stem from a human donor who was either an allogeneic HSCT recipient or a stem cell or donor lymphocyte infusion donor (not recorded which). It is not recorded whose cells these are; they may come from a transplant donor.

This clonotype has just a few counts. The chain carries TRBV4-3 and TRBJ1-5, with D hard to call. Germline V gene lookup returns CDR1 LGHNA and CDR2 YSLEER. The CDR3 is made up of 14 amino acids. V lost 0 bases, J lost 3 bases, and 6 bases lay in between. In DNA, the CDR3 is TGCGCCAGCAGCCAAGATCGGTTCAATCAGCCCCAGCATTTT. Translation gives CASSQDRFNQPQHF.

The chain uses TRBV3-1 and TRBJ2-1; weak D call: TRBD2 (6 bases). The V and J ends lost 3 bases and 0 bases respectively, with 15 bases between them. The CDR3 is 17 amino acids. The germline CDR1 and CDR2 sequences are LGHDT and YNNKEL (reference sequence). For the CDR3, the DNA is TGTGCCAGCAGCCAGGCCCTAGCGAAGCTCTCCTACAATGAGCAGTTCTTC. As protein: CASSQALAKLSYNEQFF.

The V and J genes are TRBV18 and TRBJ2-2; D not certain. The CDR3 covers 14 residues. The germline gives CDR1 KGHSH, CDR2 LQKENI. The V end lost 0 bases, the J end lost 4 bases, and 6 bases lay between the germline ends. The CDR3 nucleotides are TGTGCCAGCTCACCACCATCGGGCACCGGGGAGCTGTTTTTT. Amino acid sequence: CASSPPSGTGELFF.

J is TRBJ1-1 and V is TRBV9; D gene ambiguous. CDR3 length: 14 residues. V was clipped by 1 base and J by 3 bases, with 10 bases between them. Looked up from germline, CDR1 is SGDLS and CDR2 is YYNGEE. In nucleotides, the CDR3 is TGTGCCAGCAGCGTAAAGTCCAGAGACACTGAAGCTTTCTTT. Translation gives CASSVKSRDTEAFF.

A few counts support this clonotype. Germline and junction disagree at one end, which may indicate a read error. The rearrangement joins TRBV4-2 to TRBJ1-1, with a weak D call TRBD1 (5 bases). Per the germline V gene, CDR1 is LGHNA and CDR2 is YNFKEQ. The CDR3 sequence is 16 residues long. The CDR3, as DNA: TGTGCCAGCAGCCAAAACCCTGGGGCGGTCGACACCGAAGCTTTCTTT. It codes for CASSQNPGAVDTEAFF.

This clonotype was counted between two and nine times. The chain links TRBV6-2 or TRBV6-3 to TRBJ1-4; possibly TRBD1 for D (6 bases). There are 17 residues in the CDR3. CDR1 and CDR2 from the germline V gene are MNHEY and SVGEGT. V lost 0 bases to trimming and J lost 8 bases, with 19 bases between them. The DNA of the CDR3 is TGTGCCAGCAGTTACTCGAATACAGGGTTGGGCTGGGAAAAACTGTTTTTT. Its translation is CASSYSNTGLGWEKLFF.

CDR3 DNA: TGTGCCATCAGTGTTGCCGCGGGGGGGCAAGATGAGCAGTTCTTC. Protein: CAISVAAGGQDEQFF. The rearrangement joins TRBV10-3 to TRBJ2-1; 9 nucleotides match TRBD2. Trimming at V came to 4 bases and at J to 8 bases, leaving 9 bases not matched to a gene. CDR1 is ENHRY, CDR2 SYGVKD, per germline. This CDR3 region has 15 residues.